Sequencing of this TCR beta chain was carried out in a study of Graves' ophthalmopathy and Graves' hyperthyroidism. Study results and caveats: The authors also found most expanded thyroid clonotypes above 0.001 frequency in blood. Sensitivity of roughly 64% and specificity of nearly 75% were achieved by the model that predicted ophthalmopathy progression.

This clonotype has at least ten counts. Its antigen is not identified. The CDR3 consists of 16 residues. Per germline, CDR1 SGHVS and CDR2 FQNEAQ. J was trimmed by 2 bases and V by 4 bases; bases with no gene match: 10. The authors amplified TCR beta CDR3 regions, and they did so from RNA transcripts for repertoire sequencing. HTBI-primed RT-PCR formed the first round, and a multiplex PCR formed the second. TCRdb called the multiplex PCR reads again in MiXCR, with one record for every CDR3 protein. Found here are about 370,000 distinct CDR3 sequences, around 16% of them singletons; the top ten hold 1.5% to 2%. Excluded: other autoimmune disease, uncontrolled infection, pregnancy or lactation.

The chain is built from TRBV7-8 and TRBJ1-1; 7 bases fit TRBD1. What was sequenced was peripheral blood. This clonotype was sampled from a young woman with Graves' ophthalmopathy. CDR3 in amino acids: CASSSQGGRVNTEAFF. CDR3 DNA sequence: TGTGCCAGCAGCTCTCAAGGGGGCAGGGTAAACACTGAAGCTTTCTTT. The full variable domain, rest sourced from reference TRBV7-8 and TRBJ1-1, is GAGVSQSPRYKVAKRGQDVALRCDPISGHVSLFWYQQALGQGPEFLTYFQNEAQLDKSGLPSDRFFAERPEGSVSTLKIQRTQQEDSAVYLCASSSQGGRVNTEAFFGQGTRLTVV.